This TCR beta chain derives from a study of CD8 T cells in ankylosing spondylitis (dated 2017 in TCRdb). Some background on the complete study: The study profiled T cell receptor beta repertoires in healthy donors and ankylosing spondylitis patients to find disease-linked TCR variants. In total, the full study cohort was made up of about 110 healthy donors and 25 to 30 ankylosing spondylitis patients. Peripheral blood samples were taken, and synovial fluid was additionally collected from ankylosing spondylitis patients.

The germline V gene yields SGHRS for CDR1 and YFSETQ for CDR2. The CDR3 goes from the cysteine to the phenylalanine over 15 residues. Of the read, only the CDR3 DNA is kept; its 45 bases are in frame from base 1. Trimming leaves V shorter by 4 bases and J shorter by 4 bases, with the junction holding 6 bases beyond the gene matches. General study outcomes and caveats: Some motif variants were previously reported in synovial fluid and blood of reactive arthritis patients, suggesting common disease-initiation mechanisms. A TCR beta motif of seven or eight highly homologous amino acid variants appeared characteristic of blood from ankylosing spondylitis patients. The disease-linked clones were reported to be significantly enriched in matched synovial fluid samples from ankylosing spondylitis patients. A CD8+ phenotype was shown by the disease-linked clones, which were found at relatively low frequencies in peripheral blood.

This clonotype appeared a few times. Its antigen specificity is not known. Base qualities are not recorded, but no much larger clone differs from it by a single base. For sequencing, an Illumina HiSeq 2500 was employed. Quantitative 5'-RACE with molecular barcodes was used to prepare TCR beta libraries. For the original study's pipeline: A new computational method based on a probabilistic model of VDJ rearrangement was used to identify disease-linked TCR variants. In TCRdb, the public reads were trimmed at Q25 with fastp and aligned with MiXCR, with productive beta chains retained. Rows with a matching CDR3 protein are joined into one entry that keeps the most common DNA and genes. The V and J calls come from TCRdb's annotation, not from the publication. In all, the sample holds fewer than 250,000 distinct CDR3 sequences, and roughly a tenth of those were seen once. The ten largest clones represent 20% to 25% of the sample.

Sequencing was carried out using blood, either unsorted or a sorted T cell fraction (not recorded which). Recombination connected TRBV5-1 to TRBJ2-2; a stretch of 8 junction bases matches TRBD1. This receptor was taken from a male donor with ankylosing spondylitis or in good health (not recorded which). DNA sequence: TGCGCCAGCAGCCTGCGGACAGGGACCACCGGGGAGCTGTTTTTT. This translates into CASSLRTGTTGELFF.